The clone carrying this T cell receptor beta chain has a single count. These data come from a study of T cell changes during pregnancy in multiple sclerosis. Sequenced by immunoSEQ multiplex PCR; TCRdb stores in-frame clones only, minus some. The sample carries 50,000 to 60,000 clones, about 90% recorded once. With 4 bases removed from V and 0 bases from J, the gap between germline ends came to 12 bases. Germline CDR1 is KGHSH and CDR2 is LQKENI. This CDR3 contains 15 residues. Sample: CD4+ T cells from peripheral blood mononuclear cells, taken after pregnancy. This clonotype originated in a female donor in good health, enrolled as a control in a pregnancy study. The chain recombines TRBV18 with TRBJ1-1; no firm D call. CDR3 DNA: TGTGCCAGCTCACGCTACAGCGGAATGAACACTGAAGCTTTCTTT. It is translated as CASSRYSGMNTEAFF.